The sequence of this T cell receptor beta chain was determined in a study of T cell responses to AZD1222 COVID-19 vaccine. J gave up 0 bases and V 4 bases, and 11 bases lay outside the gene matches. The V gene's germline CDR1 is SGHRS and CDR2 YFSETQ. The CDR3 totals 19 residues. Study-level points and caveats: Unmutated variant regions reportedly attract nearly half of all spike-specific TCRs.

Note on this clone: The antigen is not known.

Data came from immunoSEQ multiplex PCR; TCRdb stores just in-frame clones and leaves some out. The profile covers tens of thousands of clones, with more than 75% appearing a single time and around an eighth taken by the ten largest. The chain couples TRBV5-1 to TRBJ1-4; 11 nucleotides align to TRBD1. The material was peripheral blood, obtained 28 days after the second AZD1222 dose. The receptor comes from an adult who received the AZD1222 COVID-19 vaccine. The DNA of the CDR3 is TGCGCCAGCAGCCACCTCAAGGGGGGACAGGGGGCAACTAATGAAAAACTGTTTTTT. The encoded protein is CASSHLKGGQGATNEKLFF.